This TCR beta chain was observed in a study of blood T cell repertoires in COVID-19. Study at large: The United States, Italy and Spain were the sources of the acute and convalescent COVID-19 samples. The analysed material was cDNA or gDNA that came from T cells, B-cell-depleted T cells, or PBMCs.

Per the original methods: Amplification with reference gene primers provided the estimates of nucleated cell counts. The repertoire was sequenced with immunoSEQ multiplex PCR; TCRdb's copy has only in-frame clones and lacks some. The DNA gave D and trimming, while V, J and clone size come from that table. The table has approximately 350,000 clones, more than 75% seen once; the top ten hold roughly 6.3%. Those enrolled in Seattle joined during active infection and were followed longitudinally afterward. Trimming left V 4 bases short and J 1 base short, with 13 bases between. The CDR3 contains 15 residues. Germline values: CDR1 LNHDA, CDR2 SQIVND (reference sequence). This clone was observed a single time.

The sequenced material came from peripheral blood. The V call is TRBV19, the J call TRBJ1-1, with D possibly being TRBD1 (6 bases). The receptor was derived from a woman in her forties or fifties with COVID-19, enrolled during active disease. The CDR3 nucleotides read TGTGCCAGTAGTACTCCACAGGGATCGAACACTGAAGCTTTCTTT. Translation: CASSTPQGSNTEAFF.